This record covers a single T cell receptor (beta chain). This entry is derived from a study of blood T cell repertoires in COVID-19. Across the whole study: There were acute and convalescent COVID-19 samples, and they came from the United States, Italy and Spain. T cells, B-cell-depleted T cells, or PBMCs provided the cDNA or gDNA that served as material.

CDR1 SGHRS and CDR2 YFSETQ come from the germline V gene. The CDR3 has 17 residues. V shed 4 bases, J shed 0 bases, and the junction held 6 bases outside the gene matches. Clones were read by immunoSEQ multiplex PCR, and TCRdb kept only the in-frame ones, dropping some. Counted here are around 100,000 clones, roughly 89% occurring once; the ten biggest clones make up roughly a sixth. The J gene is TRBJ2-1, the V gene TRBV5-1; 11 bases are a match to TRBD2. Sequencing used peripheral blood. This sequence originates from an elderly woman in a cohort sampled during active COVID-19. This CDR3 is CASSLTTSGSSYNEQFF. For the CDR3, the DNA is TGCGCCAGCAGCCTAACCACTAGCGGGAGCTCCTACAATGAGCAGTTCTTC.